These 8 T cell receptor beta chains share one sample of origin, sequenced in a study of response to subunit inactivated influenza vaccine. MiXCR, applied by TCRdb to the RT-PCR reads, yields one record per CDR3 protein. The data contain 590,000 or so distinct CDR3 sequences, 12% to 15% of them singletons. The specimen comprised PBMCs from blood, sampled around 14 days before vaccination. The receptor set was obtained from a man in his forties or fifties who received an inactivated influenza vaccine.

This chain connects TRBV9 to TRBJ2-7; possible D gene TRBD1, 6 bases. V was shortened by 5 bases and J by 0 bases, with 15 bases between the two germline ends. The CDR3 is 15 amino acids. Looked up from germline, CDR1 is SGDLS and CDR2 is YYNGEE. For the CDR3, the DNA is TGTGCCAGCAGTTCTGGGGCCAGGGGCTCCTACGAGCAGTACTTC. This encodes CASSSGARGSYEQYF.

The chain uses TRBV15 and TRBJ2-3; no definite D call. The V and J ends lost 1 base and 0 bases respectively, with 5 bases between them. CDR3 length: 14 residues. Germline V CDR1 and CDR2: LNHNV, YYDKDF (reference sequence). This CDR3 is CATSRVVSTDTQYF. CDR3 nucleotide sequence: TGTGCCACCAGCAGAGTTGTAAGCACAGATACGCAGTATTTT.

This clonotype came up a few times. This CDR3 reads CASSLFGGPGENEQFF. CDR3 coding DNA: TGCGCCAGCAGCTTGTTCGGGGGGCCTGGAGAAAATGAGCAGTTCTTC. The genes are TRBV5-1 and TRBJ2-1, with TRBD2 as a possible D gene (7 bases). Per germline, CDR1 SGHRS and CDR2 YFSETQ. V lost 1 base, J lost 7 bases, and 18 bases lay in between. The CDR3 consists of 16 residues.

The V call is TRBV6-2 or TRBV6-3, the J call TRBJ2-1, with TRBD2 matching 15 bases. In germline, CDR1 is MNHEY, CDR2 SVGEGT. Trimming took 10 bases from V and 7 from J; bases not matched to a gene: 23. The length of the CDR3 is 20 residues. CDR3 nucleotide sequence: TGTGCCACCCGCCAAACATTGTTGGAAGGGACTAGCGGGAGGAGGAATGAGCAGTTCTTC. This codes for CATRQTLLEGTSGRRNEQFF.

This rearrangement joins TRBV5-1 to TRBJ2-2; D not resolved. This CDR3 is 13 amino acids long. CDR1 is SGHRS and CDR2 is YFSETQ in the germline V gene. Between the trimmed V and J ends, which lost 7 bases and 2 bases, there was a span of 9 bases. CDR3 nucleotide sequence: TGCGCCAGCGCCCCTGGAAACACCGGGGAGCTGTTTTTT. This translates into CASAPGNTGELFF.

V usage is TRBV13 and J usage is TRBJ1-4, with a tentative D call TRBD1 (6 bases). The germline gives CDR1 PRHDT, CDR2 FYEKMQ (reference sequence). V gave up 2 bases and J gave up 3 bases, with 19 bases separating them. This CDR3 is 18 amino acids long. The CDR3 DNA is TGTGCCAGCAGCTTAAAGCAGGGGTTTGGGTCAGCTAATGAAAAACTGTTTTTT. Protein product: CASSLKQGFGSANEKLFF.

Points on this clonotype: This may be a read error, as it is one base from a much larger clone. This rearrangement joins TRBV7-2 to TRBJ2-7, with D possibly being TRBD1 (5 bases). The ends were cut back, 1 base at V and 2 bases at J, with 12 bases in the middle. The CDR3 sequence is 15 residues long. The germline V gene encodes CDR1 SGHTA and CDR2 FQGNSA. The CDR3 DNA reads TGTGCCAGCAGCTTAGAGGGGCGACCCACCTACGAGCAGTACTTC. This translates into CASSLEGRPTYEQYF.

This clonotype has a count of ten or more. This chain joins TRBV18 and TRBJ1-4, with 7 positions matching TRBD1. Trimming cost V 8 bases and J 17 bases; bases outside gene matches: 14. This CDR3 region has 12 residues. Germline CDR1 is KGHSH and CDR2 is LQKENI. For the CDR3, the DNA is TGTGCCAGCCGGGACAGTTTAATGAAAAACTTTTTT. Protein: CASRDSLMKNFF.